A selection of T cell receptor beta chains follows, all from one sample in a study of T cell responses to AZD1222 COVID-19 vaccine. Assay used: immunoSEQ multiplex PCR; TCRdb lists only in-frame clones, some missing. This table has about 140,000 clones, more than 80% appearing once. The sample in question was peripheral blood, obtained on day 0 of MenACWY control vaccination. The receptors shown here come from an adult in good health. CDR3s include the opening cysteine and the closing phenylalanine or tryptophan. Fields, in order: D gene, J gene, V gene, CDR3 length, CDR3 DNA, CDR3 protein. The D gene is left open where the match is weak.

>TRBD1|TRBJ2-1|TRBV12-5|17
TGTGCTAGTGGTTTGGTACCTACAGGGGTGGCCTACAATGAGCAGTTCTTC
CASGLVPTGVAYNEQFF
>-|TRBJ2-7|TRBV7-2|14
TGTGCCAGCAGCGATCAAGCGGACTCCATCGAGCAGTACTTC
CASSDQADSIEQYF
>TRBD1|TRBJ1-4|TRBV9|14
TGTGCCAGCAGCCCTCAGGGGGCAGGTGAAAAACTGTTTTTT
CASSPQGAGEKLFF
>TRBD1|TRBJ2-3|TRBV5-4|14
TGTGCCAGCAGCTTGGGGACAGGAACAGATACGCAGTATTTT
CASSLGTGTDTQYF
>-|TRBJ1-1|TRBV4-1|14
TGCGCCAGCAGCCAGACCGTGATGAACACTGAAGCTTTCTTT
CASSQTVMNTEAFF
>-|TRBJ1-1|TRBV2|12
TGTGCCAGCAGGACACTGAACACTGAAGCTTTCTTT
CASRTLNTEAFF
>-|TRBJ2-1|TRBV11-2|18
TGTGCCAGCAGCCCTAACCATTATCCGGGGAATCGGAGGGGTGAGCAGTTCTTC
CASSPNHYPGNRRGEQFF
>TRBD2|TRBJ2-2|TRBV12-5|18
TGTGCTAGTGGTCACTCACGGGCGGGGACTAGCTCCACCGGGGAGCTGTTTTTT
CASGHSRAGTSSTGELFF
>-|TRBJ2-7|TRBV5-1|18
TGCGCCAGTAGGAAGTTTTTCGAGGGACCACCGACCTCCTACGAGCAGTACTTC
CASRKFFEGPPTSYEQYF
>TRBD2|TRBJ2-1|TRBV27|16
TGTGCCAGCAGTCCTACTAGCGGACCGTTTACCAATGAGCAGTTCTTC
CASSPTSGPFTNEQFF
>TRBD1|TRBJ1-2|TRBV5-4|13
TGTGCCAGCTCCAGGGGGGGGACTTATGGCTACACCTTC
CASSRGGTYGYTF
>-|TRBJ1-6|TRBV27|14
TGTGCCAGCAGTTCGAGCTCCTATAATTCACCCCTCCACTTT
CASSSSSYNSPLHF
>TRBD2|TRBJ2-1|TRBV9|15
TGTGCCAGCAGCCTTCGGACTAGCGGGATCAATGAGCAGTTCTTC
CASSLRTSGINEQFF
>-|TRBJ1-1|TRBV5-4|14
TGTGCCGCTGGCGAGGGGCTAATGAACACTGAAGCTTTCTTT
CAAGEGLMNTEAFF
>TRBD1|TRBJ1-6|TRBV27|15
TGTGCCAGCAGTTACAACCGGGACAGGGGAGGACCCCTCCACTTT
CASSYNRDRGGPLHF
>-|TRBJ2-1|TRBV5-1|13
TGCGCCAGCAGCTTCGGGCCCCCCGGTGAGCAGTTCTTC
CASSFGPPGEQFF
>TRBD1|TRBJ2-2|TRBV10-3|18
TGTGCCATCAGTGAAGCAAGGACCGGGACAGAAAACACCGGGGAGCTGTTTTTT
CAISEARTGTENTGELFF
>TRBD1|TRBJ1-2|TRBV18|16
TGTGCCAGCTCGGGTCAGTTAAGCCGGGGACAGTATGGCTACACCTTC
CASSGQLSRGQYGYTF